This T cell receptor beta chain was captured by sequencing in a study of vaccination effects on CD4 cells after COVID-19. Antigen-specific CD4+ T cells were first expanded with viral peptide pools by the ViraFEST assay and only then sequenced. The culture ran for 10 days before CD4+ T cells were isolated. Nobody among the vaccine recipients had prior SARS-CoV-2 infection (nucleocapsid antibodies were negative). Notes on this clone: Its target is not known.

V was pared by 6 bases and J by 1 base, with 5 bases of the junction left unmatched. CDR3 size: 15 residues. Germline V gene sequence: CDR1 SNHLY, CDR2 FYNNEI. The protocol was immunoSEQ multiplex PCR, while the TCRdb copy is restricted to in-frame clones and leaves out a portion. Of 52,000 or so clones in the sample, roughly 70% are singletons; the top ten hold about 16%. V usage is TRBV2 and J usage is TRBJ2-2, with 7 bases identical to TRBD2. This sample comprised CD4+ T cells from PBMCs cultured with SARS-CoV-2 spike peptides, obtained before COVID-19 vaccination. This TCR was sampled from a human donor who received a COVID-19 vaccine. CDR3 amino acids: CASRGGAGNTGELFF. Here the CDR3 DNA reads TGTGCCAGCAGGGGAGGGGCTGGGAACACCGGGGAGCTGTTTTTT.